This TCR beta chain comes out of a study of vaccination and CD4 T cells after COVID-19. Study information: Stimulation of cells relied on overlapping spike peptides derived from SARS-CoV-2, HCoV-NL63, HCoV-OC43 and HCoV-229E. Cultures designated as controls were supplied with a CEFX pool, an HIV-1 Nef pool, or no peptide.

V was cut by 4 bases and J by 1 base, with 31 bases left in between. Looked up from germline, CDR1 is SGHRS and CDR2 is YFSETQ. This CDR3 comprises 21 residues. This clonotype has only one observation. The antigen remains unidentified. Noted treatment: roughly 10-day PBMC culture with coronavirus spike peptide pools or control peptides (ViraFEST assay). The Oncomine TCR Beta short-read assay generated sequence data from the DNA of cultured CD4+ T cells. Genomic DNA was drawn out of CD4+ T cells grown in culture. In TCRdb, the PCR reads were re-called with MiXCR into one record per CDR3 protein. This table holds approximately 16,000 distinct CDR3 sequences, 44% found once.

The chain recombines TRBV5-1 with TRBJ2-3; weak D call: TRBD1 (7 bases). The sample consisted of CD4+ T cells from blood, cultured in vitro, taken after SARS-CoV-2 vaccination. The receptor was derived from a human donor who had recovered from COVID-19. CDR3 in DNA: TGCGCCAGCAGCGGGGGGAGACAGGGCTCTTTCAGATCCTCTCGCACAGATACGCAGTATTTT. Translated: CASSGGRQGSFRSSRTDTQYF.